The 27 T cell receptor beta chains given below trace back to one sample, sequenced in a study of radiation and T cells in renal cell carcinoma. The table came from immunoSEQ multiplex PCR; TCRdb's copy has only in-frame clones and leaves some out. The sample consists of more than 65,000 clones, about 86% of them appearing once. Time point described: blood 2 weeks post-SBRT. Treatment noted: 15 Gy SBRT to primary tumor, nephrectomy 4 weeks later. The sequencing used blood, collected from a patient whose treatment included radiotherapy and nephrectomy. The source of these receptors is a woman aged 45-65 years with renal cell carcinoma.

The chain combines TRBV10-3 with TRBJ2-3, with 7 nucleotides matching TRBD1. Germline CDR1 reads ENHRY; CDR2 reads SYGVKD. The CDR3 spans 15 residues. After removal of 6 bases from V and 7 bases from J, the junction contained 13 bases not matched to a gene. The CDR3 region has the DNA TGTGCCATCAGGGGGACAGTGGGCGGGCCGAATACGCAGTATTTT. It yields the protein CAIRGTVGGPNTQYF.

V usage is TRBV6-6 and J usage is TRBJ2-3; 7 nucleotides line up with TRBD1. CDR3 length: 15 residues. V shed 6 bases, J shed 2 bases, and the junction held 8 bases outside the gene matches. Germline CDR1 reads MNHNY; CDR2 reads SVGAGI (reference sequence). The CDR3 protein is CASRSAGGYTDTQYF. CDR3 DNA: TGTGCCAGCAGATCGGCAGGGGGTTACACAGATACGCAGTATTTT.

This clone has a handful of counts. This chain uses TRBV5-6 with TRBJ1-5; 9 bases map to TRBD1. Unmatched junction bases numbered 3, after V lost 1 base and J lost 4 bases. Germline V gives CDR1 SGHDT, CDR2 YYEEEE. The CDR3 sequence is 15 residues long. CDR3 residues: CASSLRDRENQPQHF. Here the CDR3 DNA reads TGTGCCAGCAGCTTGAGGGACAGGGAGAATCAGCCCCAGCATTTT.

This chain links TRBV5-1 with TRBJ2-5, with D unclear. V shed 0 bases and J shed 4 bases, with 13 bases lying between them. The CDR3 spans 15 residues. Germline-derived CDR1 and CDR2 are SGHRS and YFSETQ. CDR3 nucleotide sequence: TGCGCCAGCAGCTTGGGAAGGCCAAACGGAGAGACCCAGTACTTC. Protein product: CASSLGRPNGETQYF.

This chain links TRBV7-2 with TRBJ1-3; TRBD1 might be the D (5 bases). CDR1 and CDR2 (germline): SGHTA, FQGNSA. The V end was cut by 0 bases, the J end by 0 bases, with 9 bases between. This CDR3 is built from 16 residues. The CDR3 loop is CASSLAGTASGNTIYF. For the CDR3, the DNA is TGTGCCAGCAGCTTAGCGGGGACGGCCTCTGGAAACACCATATATTTT.

The rearrangement uses TRBV23-1 and TRBJ2-5; 9 bases line up with TRBD2. TRBV23-1 is classed as an ORF, of uncertain function. Losses at the gene ends were 10 bases for V and 14 bases for J; bases not matched to a gene: 20. The CDR3 contains 14 residues. DNA for the CDR3: TGCGCCAACACTCGACTAGCGGACTCCTACGAGCAATACTTC. It translates to CANTRLADSYEQYF.

The chain has TRBV9 and TRBJ2-3, with 13 bases fitting TRBD2. V dropped 0 bases and J dropped 2; count of bases not matched to a gene: 9. The V gene's germline CDR1 is SGDLS and CDR2 YYNGEE. The CDR3 is made up of 19 amino acids. The CDR3 bases are TGTGCCAGCAGCGTAGGGGGACTAGCGGGGATGGGTGCCACAGATACGCAGTATTTT. It translates to CASSVGGLAGMGATDTQYF.

The chain recombines TRBV6-1 with TRBJ2-2; D is unclear. The germline V gene has CDR1 MNHNS and CDR2 SASEGT. V was clipped by 6 bases and J by 7 bases, with 12 bases between them. This CDR3 region has 13 residues. The CDR3 nucleotides read TGTGCCAGCAGACCACGTGAGGACGGGGAGCTGTTTTTT. It translates to CASRPREDGELFF.

The V gene is TRBV4-3, the J gene TRBJ2-7; D not resolved. V dropped 1 base and J dropped 4 bases, with 8 bases sitting between them. CDR1 and CDR2 (germline): LGHNA, YSLEER. This CDR3 is built from 13 residues. CDR3 coding DNA: TGCGCCAGCAGCCAAGTGTACGATTACGAGCAGTACTTC. Encoded protein: CASSQVYDYEQYF.

The chain combines TRBV9 with TRBJ2-7, with 14 bases identical to TRBD2. V shed 0 bases and J 6 bases; nucleotides not matched to a gene: 5. CDR1 and CDR2 (germline): SGDLS, YYNGEE. The CDR3 is 16 residues long. Here the CDR3 reads CASSVGLAGGLAEQYF. The CDR3 DNA follows: TGTGCCAGCAGCGTAGGACTAGCGGGGGGGTTGGCCGAGCAGTACTTC.

The chain carries TRBV2 and TRBJ1-2; 8 nucleotides match TRBD1. V was pared by 7 bases and J by 0 bases, with 4 bases of the junction left unmatched. The germline V gene has CDR1 SNHLY and CDR2 FYNNEI. CDR3 length equals 14 residues. The CDR3 bases are TGTGCCAGCACTCGGGACAGGACTAACTATGGCTACACCTTC. Amino acids: CASTRDRTNYGYTF.

The V and J genes are TRBV7-9 and TRBJ1-2; D is perhaps TRBD1 (6 bases). The CDR3 totals 13 residues. From germline, CDR1 is SEHNR and CDR2 FQNEAQ (reference sequence). Trimming took off 6 bases at V and 4 bases at J, with 12 bases between the two ends. CDR3 nucleotide sequence: TGTGCCAGCAGGGGGGCCGACAGCTATGGCTACACCTTC. Residues: CASRGADSYGYTF.

The sample holds one count of this clone. CDR3 region: CASSLSPTSDEKLFF. The CDR3 bases are TGTGCCAGCAGCTTGTCACCGACTTCGGATGAAAAACTGTTTTTT. V is TRBV5-4 and J is TRBJ1-4; D gene unclear. CDR1 and CDR2 from the germline V gene are SGHNT and YYREEE (reference sequence). CDR3 length: 15 amino acids. Trimming shortened V by 1 base and J by 6 bases, and 13 bases separated the two germline ends. Full variable domain (outside the CDR3, taken from reference TRBV5-4 and TRBJ1-4): ETGVTQSPTHLIKTRGQQVTLRCSSQSGHNTVSWYQQALGQGPQFIFQYYREEENGRGNFPPRFSGLQFPNYSSELNVNALELDDSALYLCASSLSPTSDEKLFFGSGTQLSVL.

The V gene is TRBV27, the J gene TRBJ2-5, with D perhaps assigned TRBD1 or TRBD2 (5 bases each). Trimming removed 8 bases at V and 7 bases at J, with 17 bases between. The CDR3 contains 13 residues. Germline V gives CDR1 MNHEY, CDR2 SMNVEV (reference sequence). The CDR3 DNA is TGTGCCAGCGCAATGGCGACGAGGGGGACCCAGTACTTC. It specifies CASAMATRGTQYF.

The chain is built from TRBV5-6 and TRBJ1-3; no clear D. Looked up from germline, CDR1 is SGHDT and CDR2 is YYEEEE. Trimming cost V 0 bases and J 1 base, with 8 bases left between them. The CDR3 sequence is 15 residues long. CDR3 residues: CASSLGSSSGNTIYF. DNA for the CDR3: TGTGCCAGCAGCTTGGGGAGCAGTTCTGGAAACACCATATATTTT.

The chain employs TRBV9 and TRBJ2-3; TRBD1 might be the D (5 bases). This CDR3 is built from 15 residues. Per the germline V gene, CDR1 is SGDLS and CDR2 is YYNGEE. V shed 4 bases and J shed 0 bases, with 12 bases lying between them. The CDR3 nucleotides are TGTGCCAGCAGCAACCACAGGTTTAGCACAGATACGCAGTATTTT. Translating it yields CASSNHRFSTDTQYF.

This clone is a singleton in its sample. The chain links TRBV27 to TRBJ2-3; maybe TRBD2 (6 bases). Germline CDR1 and CDR2: MNHEY and SMNVEV (reference sequence). The CDR3 has 16 residues. V was pared by 6 bases and J by 3 bases, with 19 bases between. The CDR3 is CASSPWGERGTDTQYF. DNA of the CDR3: TGTGCCAGCAGCCCCTGGGGGGAAAGAGGGACAGATACGCAGTATTTT.

J is TRBJ2-5 and V is TRBV5-1; D gene unclear. CDR3 size: 13 residues. CDR1 is SGHRS, CDR2 YFSETQ, per germline. V lost 4 bases, J lost 9 bases, and 16 bases lay in between. The CDR3, as DNA: TGCGCCAGCAGCCCTTCTGGGCTCCAGGCCCAGTACTTC. It translates to CASSPSGLQAQYF.

J is TRBJ1-2 and V is TRBV14, with 10 bases aligning to TRBD1. Germline V gene sequence: CDR1 SGHDN, CDR2 FVKESK. CDR3 length equals 16 residues. With V trimmed by 2 bases and J by 7 bases, 10 bases remained unmatched. The DNA of the CDR3 is TGTGCCAGCAGCCAATGGCCCTCGGGACAGGGGTCTGGCTACACCTTC. Translation: CASSQWPSGQGSGYTF.

The V gene is TRBV7-6, the J gene TRBJ2-7; D is perhaps TRBD2 (6 bases). CDR3 length: 12 amino acids. The ends were cut back, 5 bases at V and 7 bases at J, with 12 bases in the middle. Germline loops: CDR1 SGHVS, CDR2 FNYEAQ. This chain's CDR3 is CASSLPGTEQYF. CDR3 coding DNA: TGTGCCAGCAGCCTTCCCGGGACTGAGCAGTACTTC.

The chain couples TRBV28 to TRBJ2-7, with unresolved D. Deletions cut 7 bases from V and 1 base from J, with 11 bases between. The CDR3 contains 13 residues. In germline, CDR1 is MDHEN, CDR2 SYDVKM. The CDR3 sequence is CASTSLDSYEQYF. DNA of the CDR3: TGTGCCAGCACCAGTCTAGATTCCTACGAGCAGTACTTC. The variable domain in full, with the rest retrieved from reference TRBV28 and TRBJ2-7, is DVKVTQSSRYLVKRTGEKVFLECVQDMDHENMFWYRQDPGLGLRLIYFSYDVKMKEKGDIPEGYSVSREKKERFSLILESASTNQTSMYLCASTSLDSYEQYFGPGTRLTVT.

This clone was recorded only once. The V call is TRBV6-5, the J call TRBJ2-7; D ambiguous. The CDR3 runs 13 residues. V lost 0 bases, J lost 4 bases, and 7 bases lay in between. Germline CDR1 reads MNHEY; CDR2 reads SVGAGI. This CDR3 is CASSYSHRYEQYF. CDR3 DNA sequence: TGTGCCAGCAGTTACTCGCACAGATACGAGCAGTACTTC.

This sequence joins TRBV6-6 and TRBJ2-7, with TRBD1 identical over 8 bases. V lost 2 bases to trimming and J lost 6 bases; unmatched junction nucleotides: 6. Germline values: CDR1 MNHNY, CDR2 SVGAGI (reference sequence). The CDR3 is 14 residues long. Here the CDR3 DNA reads TGTGCCAGCAGTTACGGACAGGGCGAGCGCGAGCAGTACTTC. Translation gives CASSYGQGEREQYF.

The chain employs TRBV19 and TRBJ2-7; 12 bases align to TRBD1. CDR3 length: 16 amino acids. Germline CDR1 and CDR2: LNHDA and SQIVND (reference sequence). The CDR3 DNA reads as TGTGCGACCTCAGCCCCCGGGGACAGGGGGCTGTACGAGCAGTACTTC. This codes for CATSAPGDRGLYEQYF.

The rearrangement uses TRBV2 and TRBJ2-2; tentative D call: TRBD1 (6 bases). V dropped 7 bases and J dropped 7 bases, with 22 bases sitting between them. The CDR3 has 16 residues. The germline gives CDR1 SNHLY, CDR2 FYNNEI. The CDR3 DNA sequence: TGTGCCAGCACGATTGATGCGGTGGGGGCAGGCGGGGAGCTGTTTTTT. It specifies CASTIDAVGAGGELFF.

The chain has TRBV19 and TRBJ2-3; weak D call: TRBD1 (6 bases). Germline V gene sequence: CDR1 LNHDA, CDR2 SQIVND (reference sequence). Between the trimmed V and J ends, which lost 5 bases and 2 bases, there was a span of 17 bases. The CDR3 loop spans 16 amino acids. The CDR3 DNA sequence: TGTGCCAGTAGTGGGGGCGGGCATCCTTCCACAGATACGCAGTATTTT. This encodes CASSGGGHPSTDTQYF.

This clone was seen a single time. The V and J genes are TRBV9 and TRBJ2-3; 10 positions match TRBD2. J gave up 1 base and V 1 base, and 6 bases lay outside the gene matches. This CDR3 has 17 residues. CDR1 and CDR2 from the germline V gene are SGDLS and YYNGEE. This CDR3 reads CASSVRASGGGTDTQYF. Written as DNA, the CDR3 is TGTGCCAGCAGCGTAAGGGCTAGCGGGGGCGGCACAGATACGCAGTATTTT.